The 24 T cell receptor beta chains listed next were all sequenced from one sample in a study of blood T cell repertoires in COVID-19. Profiled with immunoSEQ multiplex PCR; TCRdb holds only in-frame clones, not every one. The sample includes approximately 68,000 clones, roughly 82% of them seen just once. The source material was peripheral blood. The origin of the receptors is a human donor in a cohort sampled during active COVID-19.

The chain uses TRBV29-1 and TRBJ1-2; TRBD1 matches 8 bases. Trimming at V came to 0 bases and at J to 8 bases, leaving 5 bases not matched to a gene. The CDR3 is made up of 13 amino acids. In germline, CDR1 is SQVTM, CDR2 ANQGSEA. CDR3 region: CSVEDSGGWGYTF. CDR3 nucleotides: TGCAGCGTTGAAGACTCAGGGGGCTGGGGCTACACCTTC.

The chain carries TRBV7-9 and TRBJ2-5; TRBD1 is a possible D gene (5 bases). The CDR3 spans 15 residues. V dropped 4 bases and J dropped 3 bases, with 15 bases sitting between them. Germline V gene lookup returns CDR1 SEHNR and CDR2 FQNEAQ (reference sequence). The CDR3 sequence is CASSSSQGYKETQYF. The CDR3 bases are TGTGCCAGCAGCTCCTCTCAGGGCTACAAAGAGACCCAGTACTTC.

This chain connects TRBV27 to TRBJ2-7; weak D call: TRBD1 (6 bases). Trimming left V 5 bases short and J 0 bases short, with 14 bases between. Germline V gives CDR1 MNHEY, CDR2 SMNVEV (reference sequence). The CDR3 covers 15 residues. The CDR3 DNA sequence: TGTGCCAGCAGTGCAACAGGGTCGTACTCCTACGAGCAGTACTTC. Translation gives CASSATGSYSYEQYF.

The chain couples TRBV15 to TRBJ2-3; the D gene is possibly TRBD2 (6 bases). This CDR3 contains 18 residues. From germline, CDR1 is LNHNV and CDR2 YYDKDF (reference sequence). V was cut by 1 base and J by 2 bases, with 19 bases left in between. The CDR3 loop is CATSRARPTRGTTDTQYF. CDR3 nucleotide sequence: TGTGCCACCAGCAGAGCTAGACCGACCCGCGGGACCACAGATACGCAGTATTTT.

The V gene is TRBV5-1, the J gene TRBJ2-1, with 10 bases identical to TRBD2. The V and J ends lost 2 bases and 2 bases, in that order; junction bases with no gene match: 4. Germline values: CDR1 SGHRS, CDR2 YFSETQ. The CDR3 runs to 16 residues. In DNA form, the CDR3 reads TGCGCCAGCAGCTTAACCCTAGCGGGGGCCTACAATGAGCAGTTCTTC. It specifies CASSLTLAGAYNEQFF.

Sample share makes this clone medium-sized. The chain combines TRBV2 with TRBJ2-2; TRBD2 matches 13 bases. Per germline, CDR1 SNHLY and CDR2 FYNNEI. CDR3 length equals 18 residues. Trimming cost V 0 bases and J 3 bases; bases outside gene matches: 4. CDR3 nucleotides: TGTGCCAGCAGTGAAGCAGGGACTAGCGGGGTTTACACCGGGGAGCTGTTTTTT. Translation gives CASSEAGTSGVYTGELFF.

The chain joins TRBV5-1 to TRBJ1-4; D not resolved. The V gene's germline CDR1 is SGHRS and CDR2 YFSETQ. V gave up 4 bases and J gave up 11 bases, with 12 bases separating them. The CDR3 sequence is 12 residues long. The CDR3 reads CASSPDPGKLFF. CDR3 bases: TGCGCCAGCAGCCCAGACCCCGGGAAACTGTTTTTT.

The chain carries TRBV19 and TRBJ2-3, with D possibly being TRBD2 (6 bases). CDR1 LNHDA and CDR2 SQIVND come from the germline V gene (reference sequence). CDR3 length equals 15 residues. The V gene lost 9 bases and the J gene lost 0 bases, with 16 bases spanning the gap. This CDR3 reads CASHRDFGSTDTQYF. CDR3 nucleotide sequence: TGTGCCAGCCACCGGGACTTTGGGAGCACAGATACGCAGTATTTT.

The V call is TRBV10-3, the J call TRBJ1-1, with 8 nucleotides matching TRBD1. This CDR3 has 15 residues. Per the germline V gene, CDR1 is ENHRY and CDR2 is SYGVKD. Trimming cost V 5 bases and J 1 base; bases outside gene matches: 6. The CDR3 bases are TGTGCCATCAGTCCTCGGACAGGGCGGAACACTGAAGCTTTCTTT. It encodes CAISPRTGRNTEAFF.

The CDR3 spells CASGHGQGAGETQYF. In DNA, the CDR3 is TGTGCTAGTGGTCACGGACAGGGGGCCGGAGAGACCCAGTACTTC. The chain couples TRBV12-5 to TRBJ2-5; TRBD1 agrees at 11 bases. The CDR3 sequence is 15 residues long. J was trimmed by 4 bases and V by 5 bases; bases with no gene match: 6. The germline CDR1 and CDR2 sequences are LGHNT and FRNRAP.

The chain has TRBV2 and TRBJ1-3, with D possibly being TRBD1 (5 bases). The V gene's germline CDR1 is SNHLY and CDR2 FYNNEI. Trimming stripped 8 bases from V and 4 bases from J, with 9 bases between. This CDR3 is built from 12 residues. The chain's CDR3 is CASGQEGNTIYF. The CDR3 DNA is TGTGCCAGCGGACAAGAGGGAAACACCATATATTTT.

This sequence joins TRBV18 and TRBJ1-1, with 10 bases aligning to TRBD1. The CDR3 totals 14 residues. V shed 6 bases and J 5 bases; nucleotides not matched to a gene: 6. From germline, CDR1 is KGHSH and CDR2 LQKENI. In DNA, the CDR3 is TGTGCCAGCTCGTACGACAGGGGGCGGACTGAAGCTTTCTTT. This translates into CASSYDRGRTEAFF.

The chain recombines TRBV5-1 with TRBJ2-5; D possibly corresponds to TRBD1 (6 bases). CDR1 SGHRS and CDR2 YFSETQ come from the germline V gene. This CDR3 spans 16 amino acids. Trimming removed 3 bases from V and 0 bases from J, with 15 bases in between. CDR3 bases: TGCGCCAGCAGCTGGGCACCGGGACAAGACCAAGAGACCCAGTACTTC. It encodes CASSWAPGQDQETQYF. Variable domain in full (rest from reference TRBV5-1 and TRBJ2-5): KAGVTQTPRYLIKTRGQQVTLSCSPISGHRSVSWYQQTPGQGLQFLFEYFSETQRNKGNFPGRFSGRQFSNSRSEMNVSTLELGDSALYLCASSWAPGQDQETQYFGPGTRLLVL.

The chain links TRBV2 to TRBJ1-3, with a weak D call TRBD1 (6 bases). CDR3 length: 16 amino acids. Germline CDR1 and CDR2: SNHLY and FYNNEI. Trimming pared 5 bases from V and 0 bases from J, leaving 14 bases between. CDR3 DNA: TGTGCCAGCAGTTCCCAGGGGACCCCCTCTGGAAACACCATATATTTT. Its protein product is CASSSQGTPSGNTIYF.

The chain recombines TRBV7-2 with TRBJ2-3; 10 nucleotides align to TRBD2. V dropped 2 bases and J dropped 0; count of bases not matched to a gene: 8. This CDR3 region has 18 residues. Germline CDR1 reads SGHTA; CDR2 reads FQGNSA. The CDR3 coding sequence is TGTGCCAGCAGCTTACCTAGCGGGGGCTATCGTAGCACAGATACGCAGTATTTT. It codes for CASSLPSGGYRSTDTQYF.

This chain joins TRBV2 and TRBJ2-7; no firm D call. The CDR3 totals 10 residues. V was cut by 9 bases and J by 2 bases, with 5 bases left in between. The germline gives CDR1 SNHLY, CDR2 FYNNEI. The CDR3 nucleotides are TGTGCCAGAGCCGCCTACGAGCAGTACTTC. Translating it yields CARAAYEQYF.

The V gene is TRBV12-3 or TRBV12-4, the J gene TRBJ2-3; possible D gene TRBD2, 6 bases. V was clipped by 4 bases and J by 11 bases, with 16 bases between them. The CDR3 is 13 residues long. The CDR3 is CASSYTRDSGQYF. The CDR3 DNA reads as TGTGCCAGCAGTTACACCCGGGACTCTGGGCAGTATTTT.

This clone was seen just once. The rearrangement joins TRBV27 to TRBJ1-1; D gene unclear. This CDR3 spans 13 amino acids. CDR1 is MNHEY and CDR2 is SMNVEV in the germline V gene (reference sequence). V gave up 6 bases and J gave up 1 base, with 9 bases separating them. The CDR3, as DNA: TGTGCCAGCAGCACTAGAGCGAACACTGAAGCTTTCTTT. Amino acid sequence: CASSTRANTEAFF.

V is TRBV7-2 and J is TRBJ2-5; D is undetermined. V lost 4 bases, J lost 5 bases, and 11 bases lay in between. The CDR3 has 13 residues. The germline CDR1 and CDR2 sequences are SGHTA and FQGNSA. In nucleotides, the CDR3 is TGTGCCAGCAGCTCCCGGAGAACGGAGACCCAGTACTTC. Its protein product is CASSSRRTETQYF.

The chain carries TRBV5-1 and TRBJ1-2, with 8 bases fitting TRBD1. Per germline, CDR1 SGHRS and CDR2 YFSETQ. This CDR3 is 14 amino acids long. The V and J ends lost 4 bases and 4 bases, in that order; junction bases with no gene match: 6. The CDR3 nucleotides are TGCGCCAGCAGCCCAATCGGGACAGGCTATGGCTACACCTTC. It translates to CASSPIGTGYGYTF.

J is TRBJ2-7 and V is TRBV6-6; 8 bases match TRBD2. Unmatched junction bases numbered 13, after V lost 5 bases and J lost 1 base. CDR3 length equals 17 residues. Germline assignment: CDR1 MNHNY and CDR2 SVGAGI (reference sequence). The CDR3 spells CASSPFSQAGGSYEQYF. The CDR3 bases are TGTGCCAGCAGTCCTTTCTCCCAGGCGGGGGGTTCCTACGAGCAGTACTTC.

The rearrangement uses TRBV10-1 and TRBJ2-2; 8 nucleotides line up with TRBD2. V lost 4 bases to trimming and J lost 5 bases; unmatched junction nucleotides: 9. Per germline, CDR1 WNHNN and CDR2 SYGVQD (reference sequence). The CDR3 has 16 residues. In DNA form, the CDR3 reads TGCGCCAGCAGTGTCCCGGGACTAGTATATACCGGGGAGCTGTTTTTT. Translating it yields CASSVPGLVYTGELFF.

The chain joins TRBV18 to TRBJ2-3; D is uncertain. With 0 bases removed from V and 6 bases from J, the gap between germline ends came to 7 bases. The CDR3 extends over 13 amino acids. Germline V gene data show CDR1 as KGHSH and CDR2 as LQKENI. The CDR3 region is CASSPPSADTQYF. The CDR3 nucleotides read TGTGCCAGCTCACCACCGAGTGCCGATACGCAGTATTTT.

This CDR3 is CASSVQGAHGYTF. DNA for the CDR3: TGTGCCAGCAGTGTACAGGGGGCCCATGGCTACACCTTC. The V gene is TRBV2, the J gene TRBJ1-2, with 9 bases matching TRBD1. This CDR3 has 13 residues. Germline V gives CDR1 SNHLY, CDR2 FYNNEI. J lost 6 bases, V lost 4 bases, and 3 bases had no gene match.